The 32 T cell receptor beta chains in this list originate from one sample, sequenced in a study of PD-1 blockade in classical Hodgkin lymphoma (dated by TCRdb to between 2020 and 2021). In light of the paper, this sample's time point label describes: cycle 4 day 1 (C4D1), after around six weeks of nivolumab. All trial patients had relapsed after autologous stem cell transplantation, with cohorts A, B and C differing in prior brentuximab vedotin exposure. Libraries were built with the immunoSEQ multiplex PCR assay. The source is immuneACCESS, and TCRdb retained only in-frame sequences with V and J called. Part of the clones is not carried over; for the studies checked, unresolved V genes explain less than half of this, and the remainder is unexplained. Here the sample has tens of thousands of clones; about 89% occur a single time. The biggest ten clones account for under 13% of the sample. Specimen: peripheral blood mononuclear cells (PBMCs), collected before the fourth cycle of nivolumab. The receptor source for this set is a human donor with classical Hodgkin lymphoma.

The V gene is TRBV19, the J gene TRBJ1-3; D not resolved. The CDR3 has 13 amino acids. Trimming took off 6 bases at V and 0 bases at J, with 6 bases between the two ends. Germline V gene data show CDR1 as LNHDA and CDR2 as SQIVND (reference sequence). CDR3 sequence: CASRVNSGNTIYF. In DNA, the CDR3 is TGTGCCAGTAGGGTAAACTCTGGAAACACCATATATTTT.

V usage is TRBV5-1 and J usage is TRBJ2-1, with 13 bases identical to TRBD2. Trimming cost V 0 bases and J 6 bases; bases outside gene matches: 9. Germline V gene sequence: CDR1 SGHRS, CDR2 YFSETQ. The CDR3 consists of 18 residues. CDR3 in amino acids: CASSLEGPTSGGFNEQFF. The CDR3 coding sequence is TGCGCCAGCAGCTTGGAGGGGCCGACTAGCGGGGGGTTCAATGAGCAGTTCTTC.

The CDR3 region has the DNA TGTGCCAGTAGTATCCGGACAGGTGTTGGGAGTGGCACTGAAGCTTTCTTT. Translating gives CASSIRTGVGSGTEAFF. The V and J genes are TRBV19 and TRBJ1-1, with 7 bases identical to TRBD1. CDR1 is LNHDA and CDR2 is SQIVND in the germline V gene (reference sequence). J was trimmed by 4 bases and V by 3 bases; bases with no gene match: 14. The CDR3 extends over 17 amino acids.

This CDR3 reads CASRQGFVAEAFF. CDR3 bases: TGTGCCAGCAGACAGGGCTTTGTCGCTGAAGCTTTCTTT. This rearrangement joins TRBV6-1 to TRBJ1-1; TRBD1 is a possible D gene (6 bases). The CDR3 has 13 residues. The germline CDR1 and CDR2 sequences are MNHNS and SASEGT. Trimming pared 6 bases from V and 6 bases from J, leaving 14 bases between.

The chain uses TRBV5-4 and TRBJ2-6, with D perhaps matching TRBD1 (6 bases). V was clipped by 5 bases and J by 2 bases, with 11 bases between them. The CDR3 totals 15 residues. CDR1 and CDR2 from the germline V gene are SGHNT and YYREEE (reference sequence). The CDR3 DNA reads TGTGCCAGCAGTCCACAGGGAGCTGGGGCCAACGTCCTGACTTTC. Protein sequence: CASSPQGAGANVLTF.

The chain carries TRBV12-5 and TRBJ2-4; TRBD2 might be the D (6 bases). The CDR3 sequence is 17 residues long. Germline CDR1 LGHNT, CDR2 FRNRAP. Deletions cut 0 bases from V and 5 bases from J, with 17 bases between. The DNA of the CDR3 is TGTGCTAGTGGTTTGGTGCTGGGGGGTGACGGTCAAAACATTCAGTACTTC. Protein sequence: CASGLVLGGDGQNIQYF.

The chain recombines TRBV13 with TRBJ1-3; 9 bases line up with TRBD1. The length of the CDR3 is 17 residues. CDR1 is PRHDT, CDR2 FYEKMQ, per germline (reference sequence). Unmatched junction bases numbered 13, after V lost 3 bases and J lost 7 bases. The CDR3: CASSFWTGVALRNTIYF. The CDR3 region has the DNA TGTGCCAGCAGCTTCTGGACAGGGGTTGCCCTAAGGAACACCATATATTTT.

J is TRBJ2-5 and V is TRBV29-1, with D possibly called TRBD1 or TRBD2 (7 bases each). CDR3 length equals 13 residues. Germline V gene lookup returns CDR1 SQVTM and CDR2 ANQGSEA. Deletions cut 7 bases from V and 2 bases from J, with 14 bases between. CDR3 sequence reads: CSGQGGGQETQYF. The CDR3 bases are TGCAGCGGTCAGGGGGGAGGGCAAGAGACCCAGTACTTC.

There are a few counts of this clone. J is TRBJ1-6 and V is TRBV6-5; 8 bases match TRBD1. The CDR3 loop spans 14 amino acids. Per the germline V gene, CDR1 is MNHEY and CDR2 is SVGAGI. The J segment lost 10 bases and the V segment lost 7 bases, leaving 9 bases of the junction unmatched. In DNA form, the CDR3 reads TGTGCCAGCAAAGGACAGGGCCTGGGGTCACCCCTCCACTTT. It is translated as CASKGQGLGSPLHF.

This clone was recorded once. J is TRBJ1-6 and V is TRBV5-8; D gene unclear. The germline gives CDR1 SGHTS, CDR2 YDEGEE. This CDR3 is 13 amino acids long. V gave up 0 bases and J gave up 9 bases, with 7 bases separating them. CDR3 in DNA: TGTGCCAGCAGCTTGGGCGGTTTTTCACCCCTCCACTTT. It is translated as CASSLGGFSPLHF. Variable domain in full (rest from reference TRBV5-8 and TRBJ1-6): EAGVTQSPTHLIKTRGQQATLRCSPISGHTSVYWYQQALGLGLQFLLWYDEGEERNRGNFPPRFSGRQFPNYSSELNVNALELEDSALYLCASSLGGFSPLHFGNGTRLTVT.

As DNA, the CDR3 is TGTGCCAGCAGTTTATCGAGGCCCTACGAGCAGTACTTC. Translating it yields CASSLSRPYEQYF. The chain carries TRBV27 and TRBJ2-7; D ambiguous. V lost 0 bases and J lost 2, with 5 bases in between. Germline V gene sequence: CDR1 MNHEY, CDR2 SMNVEV (reference sequence). CDR3 length: 13 residues.

The chain couples TRBV18 to TRBJ2-7, with 7 nucleotides matching TRBD1. The germline CDR1 and CDR2 sequences are KGHSH and LQKENI. This CDR3 comprises 15 residues. After removal of 5 bases from V and 3 bases from J, the junction contained 10 bases not matched to a gene. CDR3 protein: CASSVKGGVFYEQYF. As DNA, the CDR3 is TGTGCCAGCTCAGTGAAAGGGGGCGTTTTCTACGAGCAGTACTTC.

The CDR3 DNA reads TGTGCCAGCCGCGGGGGCGCAGGCTATGGCTACACCTTC. It translates to CASRGGAGYGYTF. The chain employs TRBV7-9 and TRBJ1-2, with D tentatively TRBD1 (6 bases). Germline CDR1 reads SEHNR; CDR2 reads FQNEAQ (reference sequence). The ends were cut back, 8 bases at V and 4 bases at J, with 14 bases in the middle. The CDR3 totals 13 residues. The full variable domain, in which reference TRBV7-9 and TRBJ1-2 provide the parts outside the CDR3, is DTGVSQNPRHKITKRGQNVTFRCDPISEHNRLYWYRQTLGQGPEFLTYFQNEAQLEKSRLLSDRFSAERPKGSFSTLEIQRTEQGDSAMYLCASRGGAGYGYTFGSGTRLTVV.

This clone turned up a few times. V gene TRBV29-1 combines with J gene TRBJ2-7; no reliable D call. Trimming removed 6 bases from V and 4 bases from J, with 13 bases in between. Germline-derived CDR1 and CDR2 are SQVTM and ANQGSEA. The CDR3 runs to 12 residues. CDR3 in DNA: TGCAGCGTGGCCTGGTTTGGGTACGAGCAGTACTTC. This sequence encodes CSVAWFGYEQYF.

This clone occurred a few times. The V gene is TRBV28, the J gene TRBJ1-6; no firm D call. Germline values: CDR1 MDHEN, CDR2 SYDVKM. The CDR3 is 14 residues long. The ends were cut back, 5 bases at V and 7 bases at J, with 12 bases in the middle. CDR3 amino acids: CASSPPSGNSPLHF. DNA of the CDR3: TGTGCCAGCAGTCCCCCCTCGGGGAATTCACCCCTCCACTTT.

The DNA for the CDR3 is TGTGCCAGTTGGACAGGGAACTATAATTCACCCCTCCACTTT. This translates into CASWTGNYNSPLHF. This rearrangement joins TRBV19 to TRBJ1-6, with 8 bases identical to TRBD1. The trim removed 8 bases at V and 3 bases at J, leaving 3 bases unmatched. The germline gives CDR1 LNHDA, CDR2 SQIVND (reference sequence). The CDR3 covers 14 residues.

This clone was detected a few times. The chain couples TRBV7-9 to TRBJ1-1, with no clear D. The V end was cut by 5 bases, the J end by 1 base, with 8 bases between. The CDR3 is 13 amino acids. Per the germline V gene, CDR1 is SEHNR and CDR2 is FQNEAQ (reference sequence). CDR3 sequence: CASSNRQNTEAFF. The DNA of the CDR3 is TGTGCCAGCAGCAACCGACAGAACACTGAAGCTTTCTTT.

The V gene is TRBV9, the J gene TRBJ2-7, with TRBD1 matching over 9 bases. This CDR3 has 15 residues. CDR1 is SGDLS and CDR2 is YYNGEE in the germline V gene. After removal of 0 bases from V and 4 bases from J, the junction contained 5 bases not matched to a gene. CDR3 region: CASSVAGTGNYEQYF. The CDR3 bases are TGTGCCAGCAGCGTAGCCGGGACAGGGAATTACGAGCAGTACTTC. The full variable domain, completed using reference TRBV9 and TRBJ2-7, is DSGVTQTPKHLITATGQRVTLRCSPRSGDLSVYWYQQSLDQGLQFLIQYYNGEERAKGNILERFSAQQFPDLHSELNLSSLELGDSALYFCASSVAGTGNYEQYFGPGTRLTVT.

The rearrangement joins TRBV28 to TRBJ2-1; no definite D call. The V end lost 2 bases, the J end lost 6 bases, and 8 bases lay between the germline ends. There are 13 residues in the CDR3. CDR1 MDHEN and CDR2 SYDVKM come from the germline V gene. The CDR3 bases are TGTGCCAGCAGTTTAGTCCTGCCCAATGAGCAGTTCTTC. Translated: CASSLVLPNEQFF. Variable domain in full (rest from reference TRBV28 and TRBJ2-1): DVKVTQSSRYLVKRTGEKVFLECVQDMDHENMFWYRQDPGLGLRLIYFSYDVKMKEKGDIPEGYSVSREKKERFSLILESASTNQTSMYLCASSLVLPNEQFFGPGTRLTVL.

The rearrangement uses TRBV6-1 and TRBJ1-4; D perhaps matches TRBD1 (6 bases). Germline lookup yields CDR1 MNHNS and CDR2 SASEGT. The length of the CDR3 is 15 residues. V lost 7 bases and J 4 bases, leaving 16 bases between the germline ends. DNA of the CDR3: TGTGCCAGCACCCCGAGGGGGTTGAATAATGAAAAACTGTTTTTT. It translates to CASTPRGLNNEKLFF.

The chain combines TRBV5-1 with TRBJ1-6; 7 nucleotides line up with TRBD1. After removal of 3 bases from V and 9 bases from J, the junction contained 9 bases not matched to a gene. The CDR3 is made up of 15 amino acids. CDR1 and CDR2 from the germline V gene are SGHRS and YFSETQ. In DNA, the CDR3 is TGCGCCAGCAGCTACGAACAGGGGAGTGGTTCACCCCTCCACTTT. This encodes CASSYEQGSGSPLHF. Looking up the rest from reference TRBV5-1 and TRBJ1-6 gives the full variable domain: KAGVTQTPRYLIKTRGQQVTLSCSPISGHRSVSWYQQTPGQGLQFLFEYFSETQRNKGNFPGRFSGRQFSNSRSEMNVSTLELGDSALYLCASSYEQGSGSPLHFGNGTRLTVT.

This sequence joins TRBV2 and TRBJ2-5; the D is unclear. The CDR3 spans 12 residues. The germline CDR1 and CDR2 sequences are SNHLY and FYNNEI. V lost 5 bases to trimming and J lost 2 bases, with 6 bases between them. The CDR3 is CASSFWQETQYF. In DNA, the CDR3 is TGTGCCAGCAGTTTTTGGCAAGAGACCCAGTACTTC.

V usage is TRBV19 and J usage is TRBJ2-7; D may correspond to TRBD1 or TRBD2 (5 bases each). Germline CDR1 and CDR2: LNHDA and SQIVND (reference sequence). The V end lost 9 bases, the J end lost 0 bases, and 15 bases lay between the germline ends. The length of the CDR3 is 14 residues. The CDR3 DNA reads as TGTGCCAGCACATCCGGGACGGCCTCCTACGAGCAGTACTTC. Protein sequence: CASTSGTASYEQYF.

V usage is TRBV2 and J usage is TRBJ2-3, with 11 bases matching TRBD1. There are 13 residues in the CDR3. Trimming removed 8 bases from V and 6 bases from J; junction bases left unmatched: 4. Germline CDR1 SNHLY, CDR2 FYNNEI. The CDR3 coding sequence is TGTGCCAGCCTGGACAGGGGGCCTGATACGCAGTATTTT. The encoded protein is CASLDRGPDTQYF.

This clone was recorded only once. In nucleotides, the CDR3 is TGTGCCAGCAGTCGGGGCGCAAGCTCTGGAAACACCATATATTTT. It yields the protein CASSRGASSGNTIYF. This chain joins TRBV14 and TRBJ1-3, with D perhaps TRBD1 (5 bases). Germline V gives CDR1 SGHDN, CDR2 FVKESK. V dropped 6 bases and J dropped 0 bases, with 12 bases sitting between them. The CDR3 is made up of 15 amino acids.

This clone was found once. The chain links TRBV7-9 to TRBJ2-7; D is perhaps TRBD2 (5 bases). CDR3 length equals 12 residues. Trimming left V 5 bases short and J 4 bases short, with 9 bases between. From germline, CDR1 is SEHNR and CDR2 FQNEAQ (reference sequence). The CDR3 region is CASSHTGYEQYF. For the CDR3, the DNA is TGTGCCAGCAGCCACACGGGGTACGAGCAGTACTTC.

CDR3 residues: CSVAVGGYEQYF. In DNA, the CDR3 is TGCAGCGTTGCCGTTGGAGGGTACGAGCAGTACTTC. The rearrangement uses TRBV29-1 and TRBJ2-7, with a weak D call TRBD2 (6 bases). The CDR3 runs to 12 residues. Per germline, CDR1 SQVTM and CDR2 ANQGSEA. With 4 bases removed from V and 4 bases from J, the gap between germline ends came to 11 bases.

This chain connects TRBV18 to TRBJ1-4; D gene unclear. With 3 bases removed from V and 4 bases from J, the gap between germline ends came to 15 bases. CDR3 length: 16 residues. Per germline, CDR1 KGHSH and CDR2 LQKENI. The CDR3, as DNA: TGTGCCAGCTCACCCTACTCCGGGCGGGATAATGAAAAACTGTTTTTT. It encodes CASSPYSGRDNEKLFF.

CDR3 loop: CASRADGETQYF. In DNA form, the CDR3 reads TGCGCCAGCAGAGCGGATGGGGAGACCCAGTACTTC. This chain connects TRBV5-1 to TRBJ2-5; D is possibly TRBD2 (5 bases). Germline V gene lookup returns CDR1 SGHRS and CDR2 YFSETQ. V shed 5 bases and J shed 5 bases, with 10 bases lying between them. The CDR3 is 12 amino acids.

In its sample, this clone was seen once. The CDR3 region has the DNA TGTGCCAGCAGCCCGGGACCTGGAGAGACCCAGTACTTC. It encodes CASSPGPGETQYF. This chain uses TRBV7-3 with TRBJ2-5; D assignment may be TRBD1 or TRBD2 (5 bases each). Trimming removed 5 bases at V and 4 bases at J, with 11 bases between. This CDR3 comprises 13 residues. Germline V gives CDR1 SGHTA, CDR2 FQGTGA. Supplemented by reference TRBV7-3 and TRBJ2-5, the full variable domain reads GAGVSQTPSNKVTEKGKYVELRCDPISGHTALYWYRQSLGQGPEFLIYFQGTGAADDSGLPNDRFFAVRPEGSVSTLKIQRTERGDSAVYLCASSPGPGETQYFGPGTRLLVL.

This chain links TRBV7-3 with TRBJ1-6; 7 bases are shared with TRBD1. Trimming at V came to 5 bases and at J to 9 bases, leaving 10 bases not matched to a gene. The CDR3 loop spans 15 amino acids. The germline CDR1 and CDR2 sequences are SGHTA and FQGTGA. This chain's CDR3 is CASSQAGTDFSPLHF. DNA of the CDR3: TGTGCCAGCAGCCAAGCCGGGACAGATTTTTCACCCCTCCACTTT. The whole variable domain, remainder taken from reference TRBV7-3 and TRBJ1-6, is GAGVSQTPSNKVTEKGKYVELRCDPISGHTALYWYRQSLGQGPEFLIYFQGTGAADDSGLPNDRFFAVRPEGSVSTLKIQRTERGDSAVYLCASSQAGTDFSPLHFGNGTRLTVT.

The V call is TRBV15, the J call TRBJ1-4; D remains ambiguous. Looked up from germline, CDR1 is LNHNV and CDR2 is YYDKDF (reference sequence). Trimming cost V 6 bases and J 0 bases, with 8 bases left between them. The CDR3 loop spans 14 amino acids. As DNA, the CDR3 is TGTGCCACCAGGATTGATACAACTAATGAAAAACTGTTTTTT. Its protein is CATRIDTTNEKLFF.